Listed below are T cell receptor beta chains from one sample, sequenced in a study of blood T cell repertoires in COVID-19. Data came from immunoSEQ multiplex PCR; TCRdb stores just in-frame clones and leaves some out. The sample lists 140,000 to 150,000 clones; 70% to 90% were seen once. The sequencing sample was made of PBMCs or T cells enriched from blood (not recorded which). The receptor set was obtained from a woman in her twenties or thirties with acute COVID-19. The CDR3 runs from the conserved cysteine through the conserved F or W. Each record gives: V gene, D gene, J gene, clone size, CDR3 DNA, CDR3 protein. D genes are given only for firm matches. Only some rows state a clone size, as once, few, many or a class for expanded clones.

>TRBV5-4|-|TRBJ2-2|once
TGTGCCAGCAGCGCCGGTGGACTGTTACTCGGGGAGCTGTTTTTT
CASSAGGLLLGELFF
>TRBV5-1|TRBD1|TRBJ1-2|-
TGCGCCAGCAGCTCTGGACAGGGGAATTACGTTGGCTACACCTTC
CASSSGQGNYVGYTF
>TRBV5-1|TRBD2|TRBJ2-5|-
TGCGCCAGCAGCTTGGAGCCTAGCGGGAGGAAGGGGCAAGAGACCCAGTACTTC
CASSLEPSGRKGQETQYF
>TRBV19|TRBD1|TRBJ2-7|-
TGTGCCAGTAGTTCCGGGACAGCCTCCTACGAGCAGTACTTC
CASSSGTASYEQYF
>TRBV27|TRBD2|TRBJ2-1|-
TGTGCCAGCAGTTTAATTGGACTAGCGACGAATGAGCAGTTCTTC
CASSLIGLATNEQFF
>TRBV24-1|TRBD1|TRBJ1-2|-
TGTGCCACCAGTGAGACAGGGGGCTGGAATGGCTACACCTTC
CATSETGGWNGYTF
>TRBV11-3|-|TRBJ1-1|-
TGTGCCAGCAGCGCCCAGATGGGAGGGGAAGCTTTCTTT
CASSAQMGGEAFF
>TRBV3-1/TRBV3-2|-|TRBJ1-1|-
TGTGCCAGCAGCCACAATCAGGGGCCCGGTGAAGCTTTCTTT
CASSHNQGPGEAFF
>TRBV9|TRBD1|TRBJ2-7|-
TGTGCCAGCAGCGGACCGGGACAGCAGTCCTACGAGCAGTACTTC
CASSGPGQQSYEQYF
>TRBV10-2|TRBD1|TRBJ1-3|few
TGCGCCAGCAGTGAGTGGAGGGGGGACAGGGCTGCTTCCGTTACTGGAAACACCATATATTTT
CASSEWRGDRAASVTGNTIYF
>TRBV10-3|TRBD1|TRBJ1-2|-
TGTGCCATCAGGGGGGGACAGACCTTCTATGGCTACACCTTC
CAIRGGQTFYGYTF
>TRBV5-6|-|TRBJ1-5|-
TGTGCCAGCAGCTTGCTGAATCAGCCCCAGCATTTT
CASSLLNQPQHF
>TRBV7-9|TRBD1|TRBJ1-5|once
TGTGCCAGCAGCCCGACAGGGATTAGCAATCAGCCCCAGCATTTT
CASSPTGISNQPQHF
>TRBV5-6|-|TRBJ2-3|-
TGTGCCAGCAGCCCCGGGGGAGATACGCAGTATTTT
CASSPGGDTQYF
>TRBV6-5|-|TRBJ1-2|-
TGTGCCAGCACCTGGACGGGGGAGGGCTACACCTTC
CASTWTGEGYTF
>TRBV5-4|TRBD1|TRBJ1-4|-
TGTGCCAGCAGCTTCACAGGGGGCAAAGAAAAACTGTTTTTT
CASSFTGGKEKLFF
>TRBV7-9|-|TRBJ2-3|-
TGTGCCAGCAGTGAAATGCCACAGTACCAAGATACGCAGTATTTT
CASSEMPQYQDTQYF
>TRBV18|-|TRBJ1-2|once
TGTGCCAGCTCACCAGGCACGGGGAGTAACGGCTACACCTTC
CASSPGTGSNGYTF
>TRBV28|-|TRBJ2-7|-
TGTGCCAGCAGTGGGGCTCCGGGAGGGGGCACGATGTACGAGCAGTACTTC
CASSGAPGGGTMYEQYF
>TRBV5-5|TRBD1|TRBJ1-2|-
TGTGCCAGCAGTAAGGACAGGGGTTTTGAGGGCTACACCTTC
CASSKDRGFEGYTF
>TRBV7-2|-|TRBJ1-6|-
TGTGCCAGCAGCTTAGTCCCGGAGCTCTCTTCACCCCTCCACTTT
CASSLVPELSSPLHF
>TRBV5-6|-|TRBJ2-7|-
TGTGCCAGCAGCTTGGGACAGCTCTACGAGCAGTACTTC
CASSLGQLYEQYF
>TRBV27|TRBD1|TRBJ1-4|-
TGTGCCAGCACCAGATGGGGCAGGGGGAGCGGTGATGAAAAACTGTTTTTT
CASTRWGRGSGDEKLFF
>TRBV7-3|-|TRBJ2-2|-
TGTGCCAGCAGCTTAATAAGCAACACCGGGGAGCTGTTTTTT
CASSLISNTGELFF
>TRBV5-4|-|TRBJ1-1|-
TGTGCCAGCGGCGGTGGTGGGTACACTGAAGCTTTCTTT
CASGGGGYTEAFF
>TRBV19|TRBD2|TRBJ2-7|-
TGTGCCAGTAGTCCGCAAACAGGGTTCCCACTACTAGCGGGAGTTGACGAGCAGTACTTC
CASSPQTGFPLLAGVDEQYF
>TRBV28|TRBD1|TRBJ1-2|-
TGTGCCAGCAGCTACGGGACAGCTAACTATGGCTACACCTTC
CASSYGTANYGYTF
>TRBV2|-|TRBJ2-1|-
TGTGCCAGCAGTGAAGCCTACGCGAAAACGGACAATGAGCAGTTCTTC
CASSEAYAKTDNEQFF
>TRBV28|-|TRBJ1-5|-
TGTGCCAGCAGTGAAGGAAGGGGCAGGCAGCCCCAGCATTTT
CASSEGRGRQPQHF
>TRBV30|TRBD2|TRBJ2-1|-
TGTGCCTGGAGTGGAGGAGGGACTAGCGGTTCCTACAATGAGCAGTTCTTC
CAWSGGGTSGSYNEQFF
>TRBV27|TRBD1|TRBJ1-5|once
TGTGCCAGCAGTGACAGGGGGTTGAGCAATCAGCCCCAGCATTTT
CASSDRGLSNQPQHF
>TRBV29-1|-|TRBJ1-1|once
TGCAGCGTTCTACTAGACTGGGTCACTGAAGCTTTCTTT
CSVLLDWVTEAFF
>TRBV29-1|TRBD1|TRBJ1-2|-
TGCAGCGTGGGGGACAGGGGGCAGGTTGGCTACACCTTC
CSVGDRGQVGYTF
>TRBV7-2|-|TRBJ2-2|once
TGTGCCAGCAGACCTTGGGCAGGGGTTGGTCCCGGGGAGCTGTTTTTT
CASRPWAGVGPGELFF
>TRBV11-2|TRBD1|TRBJ2-7|-
TGTGCCAGCAGCTGGGACAGGGGCTCCTACGAGCAGTACTTC
CASSWDRGSYEQYF
>TRBV28|TRBD1|TRBJ2-7|-
TGTGCCAGCAGACGTATGGTGGGACAGGGAATTAGCTACGAGCAGTACTTC
CASRRMVGQGISYEQYF
>TRBV27|-|TRBJ2-3|-
TGTGCCAGCAAGAAACAGGGTCCACCACGCACAGATACGCAGTATTTT
CASKKQGPPRTDTQYF
>TRBV5-1|-|TRBJ1-6|-
TGCGCCAGCAGCGGAGGAGAGACCTATAATTCACCCCTCCACTTT
CASSGGETYNSPLHF
>TRBV18|-|TRBJ2-2|-
TGTGCCAGCTCACCCCAGGGATTGGGCACCGGGGAGCTGTTTTTT
CASSPQGLGTGELFF
>TRBV9|TRBD2|TRBJ2-3|-
TGTGCCAGCAGCGTTTCACCTAGCGGGCACAAAAACACAGATACGCAGTATTTT
CASSVSPSGHKNTDTQYF
>TRBV5-5|-|TRBJ1-3|-
TGTGCCAGCAGCTTTTGGGACTTCTCTGGAAACACCATATATTTT
CASSFWDFSGNTIYF
>TRBV29-1|TRBD1|TRBJ2-3|-
TGCAGCGTTGCAGGACAGGGGCACCTTAAAGCAGATACGCAGTATTTT
CSVAGQGHLKADTQYF
>TRBV7-2|-|TRBJ1-4|-
TGTGCCAGCAGCGCTCAGGGGTCTACTGAAAAACTGTTTTTT
CASSAQGSTEKLFF
>TRBV5-1|TRBD1|TRBJ2-5|-
TGCGCCAGCAGCTTAACAGGGGCACAAGAGACCCAGTACTTC
CASSLTGAQETQYF